These 4 T cell receptor beta chains were sequenced from one sample in a study of blood T cell repertoires in COVID-19. Generated by immunoSEQ multiplex PCR, the TCRdb table keeps only in-frame clones and is missing some. The data hold around 150,000 clones, with roughly nine tenths observed a single time. Input material: peripheral blood. These receptors came from an older woman with active COVID-19.

J is TRBJ2-3 and V is TRBV7-2; D remains unclear. The CDR3 contains 13 residues. Looked up from germline, CDR1 is SGHTA and CDR2 is FQGNSA. Trimming left V 1 base short and J 4 bases short, with 6 bases between. CDR3 bases: TGTGCCAGCAGCTTAGTTTCGGCAGATACGCAGTATTTT. The encoded protein is CASSLVSADTQYF.

The chain carries TRBV9 and TRBJ2-5; tentative D call: TRBD2 (6 bases). Trimming left V 0 bases short and J 2 bases short, with 17 bases between. This CDR3 contains 17 residues. Germline CDR1 and CDR2: SGDLS and YYNGEE. CDR3: CASSVGLPGLEQETQYF. CDR3 nucleotides: TGTGCCAGCAGCGTAGGCCTTCCGGGACTGGAACAAGAGACCCAGTACTTC.

This clone appeared a few times. The V gene is TRBV4-1, the J gene TRBJ2-7; D is perhaps TRBD2 (7 bases). V was pared by 4 bases and J by 6 bases, with 22 bases between. Germline CDR1 reads MGHRA; CDR2 reads YSYEKL. This CDR3 spans 16 amino acids. CDR3 amino acids: CASSLDKFRGASEQYF. The CDR3 DNA follows: TGCGCCAGCAGCCTAGACAAATTTCGGGGGGCTAGCGAGCAGTACTTC.

The chain has TRBV14 and TRBJ2-1, with 8 bases lining up with TRBD2. The germline CDR1 and CDR2 sequences are SGHDN and FVKESK. With 4 bases clipped from V and 0 bases from J, the junction kept 5 bases outside the gene matches. The CDR3 contains 16 residues. CDR3: CASSRPGRASYNEQFF. CDR3 bases: TGTGCCAGCAGCCGTCCCGGGAGGGCCTCCTACAATGAGCAGTTCTTC.